The table lists the clone carrying this TCR beta chain with a few counts. The antigen remains unidentified. The sample comes from a study of cytomegalovirus exposure and HLA in healthy donors. Study-wide results and limits: Fewer N-insertions than the roughly 670-donor mean were reportedly shown by an Asian-associated ancestry cluster in a later analysis. As was reported, the classifier diagnosed cytomegalovirus status with high specificity and sensitivity. The authors later found most CMV-associated TCR beta chains appeared HLA-restricted.

The CDR3 loop spans 16 amino acids. Germline assignment: CDR1 SGHRS and CDR2 YFSETQ. V trimming: 4 bases; J trimming: 9 bases; junction bases outside the gene matches: 14. The PCR employed 60 Vbeta primers together with 13 Jbeta primers. TCRdb keeps only in-frame clones here, not all; method: immunoSEQ multiplex PCR. This table holds roughly 120,000 clones, about 61% found once. The receptor's source is a woman between 25 and 40 years old in good health and CMV-seronegative. The material sequenced was PBMCs. V gene TRBV5-1 combines with J gene TRBJ2-1; 9 positions agree with TRBD2. The CDR3 loop is CASSVGIAGDLSEQFF. The DNA for the CDR3 is TGCGCCAGCAGCGTGGGAATAGCGGGAGATCTTAGTGAGCAGTTCTTC. Based on the CDR3 plus reference TRBV5-1 and TRBJ2-1, the full variable domain is KAGVTQTPRYLIKTRGQQVTLSCSPISGHRSVSWYQQTPGQGLQFLFEYFSETQRNKGNFPGRFSGRQFSNSRSEMNVSTLELGDSALYLCASSVGIAGDLSEQFFGPGTRLTVL.